These T cell receptor beta chains were read from a single sample in a study of shared clonotypes between healthy human individuals. TCRdb's copy holds only in-frame clones and misses some; the assay was immunoSEQ multiplex PCR. The repertoire holds over a million clones, with 75% to 80% as singletons. The sequenced material came from memory CD4+ T cells from PBMCs. These receptors were collected from a man aged 18 to 35 in good health. Some clones in this sample may be carry-over from other donors' samples. CDR3s include the opening cysteine and the closing phenylalanine or tryptophan. The order of the fields is CDR3 length, J gene, D gene, V gene, clone size, CDR3 protein, CDR3 DNA. A D gene is named only where the DNA matches it firmly. Not every row has a clone size; where given, it reads once, few, many or a size class.

13,TRBJ2-5,-,TRBV7-3,-,CASSRGTEETQYF,TGTGCCAGCAGCCGGGGGACCGAAGAGACCCAGTACTTC
14,TRBJ2-5,TRBD2,TRBV11-2,-,CASTKGRAGETQYF,TGTGCCAGCACCAAAGGGAGGGCGGGGGAGACCCAGTACTTC
17,TRBJ1-3,-,TRBV7-3,-,CASSLFPRTSSGNTIYF,TGTGCCAGCAGCTTGTTTCCCAGGACTTCCTCTGGAAACACCATATATTTT
15,TRBJ1-5,-,TRBV28,-,CASSRAGAGNQPQHF,TGTGCCAGCAGTAGGGCAGGGGCTGGCAATCAGCCCCAGCATTTT
15,TRBJ1-4,-,TRBV7-8,-,CASSLLGLGREKLFF,TGTGCCAGCAGCCTACTCGGTCTGGGCCGTGAAAAACTGTTTTTT
15,TRBJ2-1,-,TRBV5-4,-,CASRLSFLTYNEQFF,TGTGCCAGCAGGTTGAGCTTTCTTACTTACAATGAGCAGTTCTTC
16,TRBJ2-6,-,TRBV4-3,-,CASSQDLRSGANVLTF,TGCGCCAGCAGCCAAGATCTCCGCTCTGGGGCCAACGTCCTGACTTTC
15,TRBJ1-5,-,TRBV18,-,CASSRTVNSDQPQHF,TGTGCCAGCTCACGGACGGTGAATAGCGATCAGCCCCAGCATTTT
14,TRBJ2-5,-,TRBV7-8,-,CASSPRADQETQYF,TGTGCCAGCAGCCCACGGGCAGACCAAGAGACCCAGTACTTC
15,TRBJ2-3,TRBD2,TRBV2,-,CASSTGTSDTDTQYF,TGTGCCAGCAGCACCGGGACTAGCGACACAGATACGCAGTATTTT
13,TRBJ2-2,-,TRBV25-1,-,CASSRGDTGELFF,TGTGCCAGCAGTAGAGGGGACACCGGGGAGCTGTTTTTT
12,TRBJ1-2,-,TRBV14,-,CASSQARFGYTF,TGTGCCAGCAGCCAAGCCCGCTTTGGCTACACCTTC
17,TRBJ2-6,-,TRBV28,-,CASSSQGGESGANVLTF,TGTGCCAGCAGTTCGCAGGGTGGGGAATCCGGGGCCAACGTCCTGACTTTC
14,TRBJ2-5,-,TRBV11-2,few,CASSLSTGQETQYF,TGTGCCAGCAGCCTCTCCACAGGGCAAGAGACCCAGTACTTC
14,TRBJ2-4,TRBD1,TRBV6-5,-,CASSRDRVKNIQYF,TGTGCCAGCAGTAGGGACAGGGTTAAAAACATTCAGTACTTC
16,TRBJ1-2,TRBD1,TRBV5-1,many,CASSSGTGASNYGYTF,TGCGCCAGCAGCTCCGGGACAGGGGCTTCGAACTATGGCTACACCTTC
13,TRBJ2-3,-,TRBV9,-,CASSVGGVNTQYF,TGTGCCAGCAGCGTAGGGGGGGTAAATACGCAGTATTTT
13,TRBJ2-5,-,TRBV30,-,CAWSKAGKETQYF,TGTGCCTGGAGTAAGGCAGGGAAAGAGACCCAGTACTTC
14,TRBJ2-5,-,TRBV6-5,-,CASSYRAPQETQYF,TGTGCCAGCAGTTACAGGGCCCCTCAAGAGACCCAGTACTTC
12,TRBJ1-1,-,TRBV5-6,-,CASSLPPAEAFF,TGTGCCAGCAGCTTGCCACCTGCTGAAGCTTTCTTT
13,TRBJ2-1,-,TRBV18,-,CASSTGSYNEQFF,TGTGCCAGCTCAACGGGGTCCTACAATGAGCAGTTCTTC
15,TRBJ2-1,TRBD2,TRBV27,-,CASSTGLATYNEQFF,TGTGCCAGCAGTACCGGACTAGCGACTTACAATGAGCAGTTCTTC
14,TRBJ2-7,TRBD1,TRBV29-1,once,CSVKGTGSRYEQYF,TGCAGCGTTAAAGGGACAGGGTCTCGCTACGAGCAGTACTTC
14,TRBJ2-7,TRBD1,TRBV7-9,once,CASSLEGQVVEQYF,TGTGCCAGCAGCTTAGAGGGACAGGTAGTCGAGCAGTACTTC
14,TRBJ2-7,TRBD1,TRBV19,-,CASSIGRTGIEQYF,TGTGCCAGTAGTATTGGCCGGACAGGGATCGAGCAGTACTTC
15,TRBJ1-1,-,TRBV4-1,-,CASSQGQGTQAGAFF,TGCGCCAGCAGCCAAGGTCAAGGGACCCAGGCCGGGGCTTTCTTT
16,TRBJ2-5,TRBD2,TRBV12-5,-,CASGLAGDTAFETQYF,TGTGCTAGTGGTTTAGCGGGAGACACGGCTTTTGAGACCCAGTACTTC
15,TRBJ2-3,-,TRBV11-3,-,CASSLAAGGTDTQYF,TGTGCCAGCAGCTTAGCTGCAGGGGGCACAGATACGCAGTATTTT
13,TRBJ1-2,-,TRBV7-2,-,CASSRGVNYGYTF,TGTGCCAGCAGCCGAGGGGTCAACTATGGCTACACCTTC
15,TRBJ2-7,TRBD1,TRBV28,-,CASNPSRGGKYEQYF,TGTGCCAGCAATCCTTCTAGAGGGGGCAAGTACGAGCAGTACTTC
14,TRBJ1-2,-,TRBV28,-,CASSLGQGNYGYTF,TGTGCCAGCAGTTTAGGCCAGGGGAATTATGGCTACACCTTC
16,TRBJ1-1,-,TRBV7-9,-,CASSLVTRGANTEAFF,TGTGCCAGCAGCTTAGTAACGAGGGGTGCGAACACTGAAGCTTTCTTT
15,TRBJ2-1,TRBD2,TRBV11-2,-,CASRPLAGVYNEQFF,TGTGCCAGCAGGCCTCTAGCGGGAGTATACAATGAGCAGTTCTTC
15,TRBJ1-2,-,TRBV4-1,many,CASSLTFGSDYGYTF,TGCGCCAGCAGCCTGACGTTTGGGTCTGACTATGGCTACACCTTC
13,TRBJ1-4,-,TRBV13,-,CASSSHRDEKLFF,TGTGCCAGCAGCTCCCACAGGGATGAAAAACTGTTTTTT
13,TRBJ2-7,-,TRBV2,-,CASSELPTYEQYF,TGTGCCAGCAGTGAACTGCCTACCTACGAGCAGTACTTC
15,TRBJ2-5,-,TRBV12-5,-,CASGLGSGFQETQYF,TGTGCTAGTGGTTTGGGCTCGGGATTTCAAGAGACCCAGTACTTC